Presented here are 30 T cell receptor beta chains from one specimen sequenced in a study of CD8 T cells in ankylosing spondylitis. A single record per CDR3 protein comes from TCRdb applying MiXCR to the 5' RACE reads. The sample holds 100,000 or so distinct CDR3 sequences, 24% seen once. Sequenced material: synovial fluid, either unsorted or a sorted T cell fraction (not recorded which). The receptors shown here come from a male donor with ankylosing spondylitis.

J is TRBJ1-1 and V is TRBV18; a weak D match, TRBD1 (5 bases). Germline CDR1 is KGHSH and CDR2 is LQKENI. V lost 4 bases and J lost 0, with 12 bases in between. The CDR3 totals 15 residues. CDR3 protein: CASSLDSPMNTEAFF. Written as DNA, the CDR3 is TGTGCCAGCTCACTCGACAGTCCTATGAACACTGAAGCTTTCTTT.

In its sample, this clonotype was seen many times. The chain has TRBV12-3 or TRBV12-4 and TRBJ1-5; D possibly corresponds to TRBD1 (5 bases). This CDR3 has 15 amino acids. V lost 5 bases and J 7 bases, leaving 18 bases between the germline ends. The CDR3 is CASSPAGIGGQPQHF. CDR3 in DNA: TGTGCCAGCAGTCCCGCAGGGATAGGAGGCCAGCCCCAGCATTTT.

V and J are TRBV6-5 and TRBJ2-2; D unclear. V lost 2 bases, J lost 4 bases, and 8 bases lay in between. The CDR3 consists of 14 residues. Per germline, CDR1 MNHEY and CDR2 SVGAGI. CDR3 amino acids: CASSYDSGTGELFF. The CDR3 DNA reads TGTGCCAGCAGTTACGACTCGGGCACCGGGGAGCTGTTTTTT.

This clonotype was counted ten times or more. The CDR3 loop reads CSARDRTSLAYEQYV. The DNA of the CDR3 is TGCAGTGCTAGAGATAGGACTAGTCTGGCCTACGAGCAGTACGTC. V usage is TRBV20-1 and J usage is TRBJ2-7; 7 positions match TRBD2. The CDR3 has 15 amino acids. The germline gives CDR1 DFQATT, CDR2 SNEGSKA (reference sequence). The V segment lost 0 bases and the J segment 2 bases; nucleotides outside the gene matches: 7.

The rearrangement uses TRBV10-1 and TRBJ2-3; perhaps TRBD2 as D (5 bases). The CDR3 length is 13 residues. CDR1 is WNHNN, CDR2 SYGVQD, per germline (reference sequence). The ends were cut back, 9 bases at V and 3 bases at J, with 13 bases in the middle. CDR3 protein: CASSRRTTDTQYF. CDR3 DNA: TGCGCCAGTTCCAGGAGGACTACAGATACGCAGTATTTT.

On this clonotype itself: A read error may account for a junction end that differs from germline. The rearrangement joins TRBV12-3 or TRBV12-4 to TRBJ2-1, with TRBD2 identical over 7 bases. The CDR3 consists of 18 residues. CDR3 sequence reads: CACSLSTGEGLRVDEQFF. As DNA, the CDR3 is TGTGCCTGCAGCTTATCCACGGGGGAGGGACTCAGGGTGGATGAGCAGTTCTTC.

The genes are TRBV3-1 and TRBJ1-1; D is unresolved. The V end lost 2 bases, the J end lost 3 bases, and 16 bases lay between the germline ends. The CDR3 extends over 16 amino acids. Germline V gene lookup returns CDR1 LGHDT and CDR2 YNNKEL (reference sequence). CDR3 bases: TGTGCCAGCAGCCAACTGGCACCACCATTAGACACTGAAGCTTTCTTT. Translating gives CASSQLAPPLDTEAFF.

This chain uses TRBV2 with TRBJ1-2; D is uncertain. Germline V gene lookup returns CDR1 SNHLY and CDR2 FYNNEI. The CDR3 sequence is 13 residues long. V was pared by 1 base and J by 4 bases, with 7 bases between. The CDR3 region is CASSEGLGYGYTF. The CDR3 DNA reads TGTGCCAGCAGTGAAGGCCTCGGCTATGGCTACACCTTC.

This clonotype has more than one count but fewer than ten. The rearrangement joins TRBV20-1 to TRBJ2-3; unclear D gene. The CDR3 consists of 13 residues. Trimming took off 3 bases at V and 5 bases at J, with 12 bases between the two ends. Per germline, CDR1 DFQATT and CDR2 SNEGSKA (reference sequence). In DNA form, the CDR3 reads TGCAGTGCTAGGTGGGCCGCTCTAGATACGCAGTATTTT. It translates to CSARWAALDTQYF.

The chain uses TRBV11-3 and TRBJ2-1, with 10 positions matching TRBD2. Germline values: CDR1 SGHNT, CDR2 YENEEA. The CDR3 loop spans 13 amino acids. After removal of 5 bases from V and 13 bases from J, the junction contained 8 bases not matched to a gene. DNA of the CDR3: TGTGCCAGCAGCCCCGATCTAGCGGGAGATCAGTTCTTC. Protein product: CASSPDLAGDQFF. Drawing the rest from reference TRBV11-3 and TRBJ2-1, the complete variable domain is EAGVVQSPRYKIIEKKQPVAFWCNPISGHNTLYWYLQNLGQGPELLIRYENEEAVDDSQLPKDRFSAERLKGVDSTLKIQPAELGDSAVYLCASSPDLAGDQFFGPGTRLTVL.

The genes are TRBV13 and TRBJ2-7, with D possibly being TRBD2 (6 bases). From germline, CDR1 is PRHDT and CDR2 FYEKMQ (reference sequence). The CDR3 has 15 amino acids. The V end was cut by 5 bases, the J end by 0 bases, with 14 bases between. CDR3 amino acids: CASSPLGTYSYEQYF. DNA for the CDR3: TGTGCCAGCAGCCCATTAGGGACTTACTCCTACGAGCAGTACTTC.

The chain joins TRBV3-1 to TRBJ1-2; D is unclear. Trimming left V 4 bases short and J 4 bases short, with 13 bases between. The CDR3 sequence is 14 residues long. Germline V gene data show CDR1 as LGHDT and CDR2 as YNNKEL (reference sequence). In DNA, the CDR3 is TGTGCCAGCAGCCCCGCCGGGCTTGGCTATGGCTACACCTTC. The encoded protein is CASSPAGLGYGYTF. Complete variable domain (other parts from reference TRBV3-1 and TRBJ1-2): DTAVSQTPKYLVTQMGNDKSIKCEQNLGHDTMYWYKQDSKKFLKIMFSYNNKELIINETVPNRFSPKSPDKAHLNLHINSLELGDSAVYFCASSPAGLGYGYTFGSGTRLTVV.

This clonotype was observed a few times. The gene calls are TRBV20-1 and TRBJ1-4; TRBD1 agrees at 7 bases. V lost 3 bases and J lost 7; bases outside the gene matches: 8. Looked up from germline, CDR1 is DFQATT and CDR2 is SNEGSKA (reference sequence). The CDR3 length is 14 residues. The CDR3 nucleotides are TGCAGTGCTAGGGGGGACAGTGACCCTGAAAAACTGTTTTTT. This gives the protein CSARGDSDPEKLFF.

The genes are TRBV4-1 and TRBJ1-5; no reliable D call. CDR3 size: 16 residues. V shed 1 base and J shed 7 bases, with 17 bases lying between them. Germline V gene lookup returns CDR1 MGHRA and CDR2 YSYEKL. The CDR3 sequence is CASSQGQRGPGQPQHF. As DNA, the CDR3 is TGCGCCAGCAGCCAAGGTCAGCGGGGTCCGGGCCAGCCCCAGCATTTT.

This clonotype occurred many times. The chain uses TRBV20-1 and TRBJ2-1, with TRBD2 matching over 11 bases. Germline CDR1 and CDR2: DFQATT and SNEGSKA (reference sequence). This CDR3 has 13 amino acids. V trimming: 6 bases; J trimming: 9 bases; junction bases outside the gene matches: 7. The CDR3 DNA reads as TGCAGTGCCCGGCGGCTAGCGGGGGGTGAGCAGTTCTTC. Amino acids: CSARRLAGGEQFF.

The chain carries TRBV14 and TRBJ2-2; 13 positions agree with TRBD2. The CDR3 has 16 amino acids. The junction had 3 bases not matched to a gene; V was cut back by 4 bases and J by 4 bases. Per germline, CDR1 SGHDN and CDR2 FVKESK. DNA for the CDR3: TGTGCCAGCAGCCCCGGGACTAGCGGGGCCACCGGGGAGCTGTTTTTT. Translating gives CASSPGTSGATGELFF.

The genes are TRBV25-1 and TRBJ2-3; 10 positions agree with TRBD1. J lost 1 base, V lost 1 base, and 2 bases had no gene match. The CDR3 sequence is 16 residues long. Germline-derived CDR1 and CDR2 are MGHDK and SYGVNS. CDR3 nucleotides: TGTGCCAGCAGTGAATTCGGGACAGGGGGCACAGATACGCAGTATTTT. Its translation is CASSEFGTGGTDTQYF.

This chain joins TRBV15 and TRBJ2-1, with 15 bases fitting TRBD2. Germline V gives CDR1 LNHNV, CDR2 YYDKDF (reference sequence). The CDR3 spans 17 residues. V trimming: 0 bases; J trimming: 7 bases; junction bases outside the gene matches: 4. The DNA of the CDR3 is TGTGCCACCAGCAGAGATCGAGGACTAGCGGGAGGGAATGAGCAGTTCTTC. This codes for CATSRDRGLAGGNEQFF.

This clonotype was observed a handful of times. The CDR3 here is CASSTGPNTGELFF. The CDR3 DNA reads as TGTGCCAGTTCAACAGGGCCGAACACCGGGGAGCTGTTTTTT. The genes are TRBV27 and TRBJ2-2, with a tentative D call TRBD1 (6 bases). The CDR3 extends over 14 amino acids. CDR1 and CDR2 from the germline V gene are MNHEY and SMNVEV (reference sequence). V lost 9 bases to trimming and J lost 0 bases, with 11 bases between them.

V and J are TRBV5-6 and TRBJ2-5; tentatively, D is TRBD1 (7 bases). The V end was cut by 3 bases, the J end by 4 bases, with 13 bases between. The germline V gene has CDR1 SGHDT and CDR2 YYEEEE. This CDR3 has 14 residues. The CDR3 bases are TGTGCCAGCAGCTCGGAGGGGGCGTTAGAGACCCAGTACTTC. Its translation is CASSSEGALETQYF.

This clonotype was recorded a few times. The V gene is TRBV3-1, the J gene TRBJ2-7, with 8 nucleotides matching TRBD2. The CDR3 covers 15 residues. Germline CDR1 and CDR2: LGHDT and YNNKEL (reference sequence). After removal of 4 bases from V and 6 bases from J, the junction contained 11 bases not matched to a gene. The CDR3 DNA sequence: TGTGCCAGCAGCCGCCCGGGTAGCGGGAACTCCGAGCAGTACTTC. This translates into CASSRPGSGNSEQYF.

J is TRBJ2-7 and V is TRBV16, with TRBD1 identical over 7 bases. CDR3 length: 15 residues. V was clipped by 4 bases and J by 1 base; unmatched bases: 7. Germline values: CDR1 KGHSY, CDR2 FQNENV. The CDR3 sequence: CASSRPDRPSYEQYF. The CDR3 bases are TGTGCCAGCAGCCGCCCGGACAGGCCTTCCTACGAGCAGTACTTC.

This clonotype has a handful of counts. This rearrangement joins TRBV24-1 to TRBJ2-5; a possible D gene is TRBD1 (6 bases). With 4 bases removed from V and 5 bases from J, the gap between germline ends came to 19 bases. Germline V gene lookup returns CDR1 KGHDR and CDR2 SFDVKD. The CDR3 is 16 residues long. The chain's CDR3 is CATSEGRQDDRETQYF. CDR3 DNA sequence: TGTGCCACCAGTGAGGGTCGACAGGATGATCGTGAGACCCAGTACTTC.

In its sample, this clonotype was seen a few times. The chain couples TRBV12-3 or TRBV12-4 to TRBJ2-7, with D perhaps TRBD2 (5 bases). V lost 3 bases, J lost 4 bases, and 10 bases lay in between. This CDR3 contains 13 residues. CDR3 coding DNA: TGTGCCAGCAGTTTCATTGAGGGATACGAGCAGTACTTC. Protein: CASSFIEGYEQYF.

Only a few counts were recorded for this clonotype. The rearrangement uses TRBV9 and TRBJ2-2; no clear D. V was trimmed by 1 base and J by 3 bases, leaving 10 bases between them. The germline V gene encodes CDR1 SGDLS and CDR2 YYNGEE. The CDR3 has 15 residues. CDR3 residues: CASSVYGYHTGELFF. DNA for the CDR3: TGTGCCAGCAGCGTATACGGTTATCACACCGGGGAGCTGTTTTTT.

This clonotype was found a few times. The rearrangement links TRBV29-1 to TRBJ1-2, with TRBD1 as a possible D gene (5 bases). CDR1 and CDR2 (germline): SQVTM, ANQGSEA. There are 15 residues in the CDR3. Trimming left V 7 bases short and J 7 bases short, with 25 bases between. CDR3 region: CSGQSMMPLPGGYTF. The DNA of the CDR3 is TGCAGCGGACAGTCGATGATGCCACTTCCTGGTGGCTACACCTTC.

This clonotype showed up just a few times. The chain links TRBV27 to TRBJ2-2; TRBD2 aligns across 9 bases. Germline V gene data show CDR1 as MNHEY and CDR2 as SMNVEV (reference sequence). The V segment lost 6 bases and the J segment 3 bases; nucleotides outside the gene matches: 20. The CDR3 consists of 20 residues. Here the CDR3 DNA reads TGTGCCAGCAGCCTGTATAATGGGGCGGGAGGGCCCTCTGACACCGGGGAGCTGTTTTTT. Encoded protein: CASSLYNGAGGPSDTGELFF.

This chain links TRBV7-2 with TRBJ2-1; D not certain. In germline, CDR1 is SGHTA, CDR2 FQGNSA. The CDR3 covers 12 residues. V was trimmed by 0 bases and J by 9 bases, leaving 6 bases between them. The CDR3 region has the DNA TGTGCCAGCAGCTTAGCGGGGTTTGAGCAGTTCTTC. It codes for CASSLAGFEQFF. Variable domain in full (rest from reference TRBV7-2 and TRBJ2-1): GAGVSQSPSNKVTEKGKDVELRCDPISGHTALYWYRQSLGQGLEFLIYFQGNSAPDKSGLPSDRFSAERTGGSVSTLTIQRTQQEDSAVYLCASSLAGFEQFFGPGTRLTVL.

V and J are TRBV20-1 and TRBJ1-1; D unclear. Germline values: CDR1 DFQATT, CDR2 SNEGSKA (reference sequence). V lost 3 bases and J 3 bases, leaving 8 bases between the germline ends. The CDR3 has 12 amino acids. CDR3 loop: CSASRDHTEAFF. CDR3 nucleotides: TGCAGTGCTAGTCGTGATCACACTGAAGCTTTCTTT.

This clonotype was counted only a few times. The gene calls are TRBV3-1 and TRBJ1-5; 9 bases align to TRBD1. The CDR3 has 14 amino acids. The V gene's germline CDR1 is LGHDT and CDR2 YNNKEL (reference sequence). Losses at the gene ends were 2 bases for V and 7 bases for J; bases not matched to a gene: 3. The CDR3 sequence: CASSQTGGDQPQHF. In nucleotides, the CDR3 is TGTGCCAGCAGCCAAACAGGGGGCGACCAGCCCCAGCATTTT.